This TCR beta chain comes out of a study of regulatory T cells in long-lasting Graves disease. The study's findings and limits: The number of shared public clonotypes was higher in persistent patients (about 2,700) than new patients (around 960). TCR diversity was lower in persistent than newly diagnosed Graves' disease.

CDR3 length: 15 amino acids. V lost 2 bases and J lost 8; bases outside the gene matches: 10. Germline V gene sequence: CDR1 MGHDK, CDR2 SYGVNS. Time point denoted: persistent/refractory GD, antithyroid drugs over 5 years with positive TRAb. Scientists built the TCR library using RNA that was extracted from PBMCs. With respect to this clonotype: Its antigen is not identified.

According to the study, TCR beta libraries were built with iRepertoire HTBI primers and CDR3-region Arm-PCR. TCRdb re-analysed the multiplex PCR reads in MiXCR, keeping a single row per CDR3 protein. In the table there are hundreds of thousands of distinct CDR3 sequences, about 32% of which are singletons. This TCR was sampled from a female donor with Graves disease. The sample in question was peripheral blood mononuclear cells (PBMCs), obtained when the disease was refractory, from a patient treated with antithyroid drugs. The chain is built from TRBV25-1 and TRBJ1-2, with TRBD1 identical over 8 bases. The CDR3 is CASSEKTGGVKGYTF. CDR3 nucleotides: TGTGCCAGCAGTGAAAAAACAGGGGGAGTGAAAGGCTACACCTTC.